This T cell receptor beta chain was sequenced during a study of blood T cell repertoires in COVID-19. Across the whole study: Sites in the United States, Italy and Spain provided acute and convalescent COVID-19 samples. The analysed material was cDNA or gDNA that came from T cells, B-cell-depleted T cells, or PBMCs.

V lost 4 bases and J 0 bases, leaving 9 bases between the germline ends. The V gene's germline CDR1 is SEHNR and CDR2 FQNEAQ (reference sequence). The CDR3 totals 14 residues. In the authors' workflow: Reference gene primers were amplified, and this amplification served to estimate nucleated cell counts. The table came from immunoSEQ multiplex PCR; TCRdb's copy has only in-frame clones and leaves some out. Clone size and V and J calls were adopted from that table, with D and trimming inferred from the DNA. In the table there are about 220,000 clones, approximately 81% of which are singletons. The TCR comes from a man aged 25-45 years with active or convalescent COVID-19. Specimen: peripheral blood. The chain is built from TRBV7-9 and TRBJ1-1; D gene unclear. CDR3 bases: TGTGCCAGCAGCTCTCTTACAGTGAACACTGAAGCTTTCTTT. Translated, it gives CASSSLTVNTEAFF.